This note documents a single T cell receptor (beta chain) sequence. TCRdb used MiXCR to reprocess the 5' RACE reads, holding one entry per CDR3 protein. Of under 300,000 distinct CDR3 sequences listed, about 8.5% are singletons. The sample originates from a study of identical twins. V shed 0 bases and J shed 10 bases, with 13 bases lying between them. Germline V gene lookup returns CDR1 LGHDT and CDR2 YNNKEL (reference sequence). CDR3 length: 14 amino acids. These sequences were also reported in another study, on yellow fever vaccine responses in identical twins.

The chain is built from TRBV3-1 and TRBJ2-1; the D gene is possibly TRBD1 (6 bases). This receptor was identified in a woman under 30 in good health. The sequenced sample was CD8+ T cells sorted from blood. CDR3 DNA sequence: TGTGCCAGCAGCCAAGATGGGGGCAGGACGGAGCAGTTCTTC. It translates to CASSQDGGRTEQFF.